The clone carrying this T cell receptor (beta chain) was counted a few times. Its antigen is not identified. Clinical symptoms, serum thyroxine and TRAb, thyroid ultrasound and orbital computed tomography were used for the diagnoses. The PBMCs studied were ones that came from 10 ml fresh peripheral blood. The data were taken from a study of T cells in Graves' hyperthyroidism and ophthalmopathy. Study conclusions and caveats: The model foresaw ophthalmopathy a median roughly 6 months prior to onset.

Authors of the study amplified TCR beta CDR3 regions from RNA transcripts. HTBI primers drove first-round RT-PCR of the TCR CDR3. TCRdb itself ran the multiplex PCR reads through MiXCR, one entry per CDR3 protein. The top ten hold 40% to 45% of the sample, which has approximately 380,000 distinct CDR3 sequences, about 18% seen once. The sequencing input was blood. The source of this sequence is a man younger than 35 with Graves' ophthalmopathy.

CDR3 DNA sequence: TGTGCCATAACCGGGACAGAGACCGGGGAGCTGTTTTTT. Protein: CAITGTETGELFF. The chain combines TRBV10-3 with TRBJ2-2; 7 bases match TRBD1. This CDR3 is 13 amino acids long. Trimming cost V 9 bases and J 5 bases; bases outside gene matches: 6. Germline CDR1 reads ENHRY; CDR2 reads SYGVKD.